These T cell receptor beta chains were read from a single sample in a study of shared clonotypes between healthy human individuals. Produced via immunoSEQ multiplex PCR; TCRdb's table is partial and in-frame only. The repertoire holds 1.6 million or so clones, with 98% as singletons. The sample comprised naive CD4+ T cells sorted from blood. These receptors were obtained from a man aged 25 to 40 in good health. CDR3s leave out the opening cysteine and the closing phenylalanine or tryptophan. Each record gives: J gene, V gene, CDR3 protein.

>TRBJ1-3|TRBV4-2
ASSYGTVSGNTIY
>TRBJ2-7|TRBV6-1
ASRRAGGPYEQY
>TRBJ2-3|TRBV27
ASNRAGRENTQY
>TRBJ1-1|TRBV9
ASSVTGQKAF
>TRBJ1-5|TRBV5-4
ASSLAGGGGNQPQH
>TRBJ2-7|TRBV5-1
ASSPLGQGSYEQY
>TRBJ2-2|TRBV6-5
ASSYFELAGTGELF
>TRBJ1-3|TRBV12-2
ASRPCTGKIGNTIY
>TRBJ1-1|TRBV9
ASSGQVGEAEAF
>TRBJ2-3|TRBV7-6
ASSLGQRTDTQY
>TRBJ2-7|TRBV7-9
ASSSETNRDEQY
>TRBJ2-1|TRBV6-4
ASSDRGGSSYNEQF
>TRBJ1-2|TRBV6-1
ASSHLQGTNYGYT
>TRBJ2-3|TRBV27
ASSPHRGVGTDTQY
>TRBJ2-6|TRBV6-5
ASSSGGAGANVLT
>TRBJ2-5|TRBV6-5
ASSYSTPLSPETQY
>TRBJ2-5|TRBV7-2
ASSLLFGLETQY
>TRBJ1-1|TRBV19
ASSTDVGPNTEAF
>TRBJ2-7|TRBV4-1
ASSQPGGGRSYEQY
>TRBJ1-5|TRBV2
ASSPGLRAGSNQPQH
>TRBJ2-7|TRBV7-6
ASSLAGGLNEQY
>TRBJ1-3|TRBV4-1
ASSQQGRLPPLPGNTIY
>TRBJ1-1|TRBV5-6
ASSLKGMAF
>TRBJ1-1|TRBV5-1
ASSLAGSSTEAF
>TRBJ2-1|TRBV18
ASSTTERGYNEQF
>TRBJ2-5|TRBV7-9
ALGLAGIETQY
>TRBJ2-5|TRBV28
ASSLRGPGETQY
>TRBJ1-5|TRBV27
ASHATGNEPQH
>TRBJ2-7|TRBV5-1
ASSAGQNYEQY
>TRBJ2-7|TRBV7-8
ASSLPHVGSYEQY
>TRBJ2-7|TRBV29-1
SVGGLAGGPSY
>TRBJ1-2|TRBV28
ASSPRVVFGYT